Below, 2 T cell receptor beta chains from the same sample are listed, as sequenced in a study of CXCR3-negative and CXCR3-positive naive CD8 T cells. Carrying UMI labels, the TRB cDNA libraries were prepared through 5' RACE. TCRdb processed the 5' RACE reads again and assigns one entry to each CDR3 protein, with no DNA. This sample's table reports 100,000 to 150,000 distinct CDR3 sequences. The specimen was naive CXCR3- CD8+ T cells from blood. As to subset: CD45RO-CCR7+CD27+CD95- naive CD8+ T cells lacking CXCR3 (TNR3-). The receptors here all came from a human donor in good health. Some clones in this sample may be carry-over from other donors' samples.

The chain couples TRBV29-1 to TRBJ1-2; TCRdb's D call, TRBD1, is unchecked because there is no DNA. The CDR3 sequence is 13 residues long. Germline V gives CDR1 SQVTM, CDR2 ANQGSEA. CDR3 region: CSVDLPLSEGYTF. The full variable domain, in which reference TRBV29-1 and TRBJ1-2 provide the parts outside the CDR3, is SAVISQKPSRDICQRGTSLTIQCQVDSQVTMMFWYRQQPGQSLTLIATANQGSEATYESGFVIDKFPISRPNLTFSTLTVSNMSPEDSSIYLCSVDLPLSEGYTFGSGTRLTVV.

This chain uses TRBV29-1 with TRBJ2-5; TCRdb's D gene call, TRBD1, goes unchecked for lack of DNA. Germline V gives CDR1 SQVTM, CDR2 ANQGSEA. This CDR3 is built from 17 residues. The CDR3 protein is CSVPGTGERSTKETQYF.